Following are 17 T cell receptor beta chains from one sample sequenced in a study of cytomegalovirus exposure and HLA in healthy donors. PCR was performed using 60 Vbeta and 13 Jbeta primers. Data came from immunoSEQ multiplex PCR; TCRdb stores just in-frame clones and leaves some out. The table lists 200,000 or so clones, more than 65% of them singletons, with 5% to 6% in the top ten. The sequenced sample was PBMCs. These receptor sequences come from a woman under 40 in good health and CMV-seropositive.

The chain is built from TRBV27 and TRBJ2-7, with TRBD2 matching over 7 bases. CDR1 and CDR2 from the germline V gene are MNHEY and SMNVEV (reference sequence). With 3 bases clipped from V and 7 bases from J, the junction kept 3 bases outside the gene matches. The CDR3 is made up of 12 amino acids. The CDR3 nucleotides read TGTGCCAGCAGTTTTCAGGGAGGGGAGCAGTACTTC. It translates to CASSFQGGEQYF.

V is TRBV28 and J is TRBJ2-1, with D possibly being TRBD1 (6 bases). Trimming pared 3 bases from V and 4 bases from J, leaving 16 bases between. In germline, CDR1 is MDHEN, CDR2 SYDVKM. The CDR3 totals 16 residues. CDR3 sequence reads: CASSLRTESGYNEQFF. The DNA of the CDR3 is TGTGCCAGCAGTTTGAGGACAGAATCGGGTTACAATGAGCAGTTCTTC.

The V call is TRBV28, the J call TRBJ1-1; perhaps TRBD1 as D (5 bases). The V gene's germline CDR1 is MDHEN and CDR2 SYDVKM. V was pared by 5 bases and J by 3 bases, with 22 bases between. CDR3 length: 17 amino acids. The CDR3 region is CASSDTGQGNVDTEAFF. The DNA of the CDR3 is TGTGCCAGCAGTGATACAGGTCAGGGTAATGTGGACACTGAAGCTTTCTTT.

The chain couples TRBV29-1 to TRBJ1-1, with D maybe TRBD1 (6 bases). Germline values: CDR1 SQVTM, CDR2 ANQGSEA. V was pared by 5 bases and J by 4 bases, with 14 bases between. The CDR3 contains 13 residues. DNA for the CDR3: TGCAGCGTTCCCCAAGGGGGGGGCACTGAAGCTTTCTTT. The encoded protein is CSVPQGGGTEAFF.

The chain has TRBV19 and TRBJ2-7; the match to TRBD1 covers 10 bases. Germline-derived CDR1 and CDR2 are LNHDA and SQIVND (reference sequence). The ends lost 6 bases at V and 6 bases at J; junction bases unmatched: 8. This CDR3 is built from 14 residues. The CDR3 DNA follows: TGTGCCAGTAGCTCCGGGACAGGGGATTCCGAGCAGTACTTC. It is translated as CASSSGTGDSEQYF.

The chain links TRBV7-2 to TRBJ1-3; 7 nucleotides line up with TRBD1. Germline V gene lookup returns CDR1 SGHTA and CDR2 FQGNSA. After removal of 4 bases from V and 0 bases from J, the junction contained 3 bases not matched to a gene. The length of the CDR3 is 15 residues. CDR3 region: CASSSTGSSGNTIYF. CDR3 DNA: TGTGCCAGCAGCTCGACAGGGAGCTCTGGAAACACCATATATTTT. Complete variable domain (other parts from reference TRBV7-2 and TRBJ1-3): GAGVSQSPSNKVTEKGKDVELRCDPISGHTALYWYRQSLGQGLEFLIYFQGNSAPDKSGLPSDRFSAERTGGSVSTLTIQRTQQEDSAVYLCASSSTGSSGNTIYFGEGSWLTVV.

The chain uses TRBV5-1 and TRBJ2-3; 9 nucleotides match TRBD2. Germline CDR1 SGHRS, CDR2 YFSETQ. The V segment lost 4 bases and the J segment 6 bases; nucleotides outside the gene matches: 6. The CDR3 has 14 amino acids. The CDR3 loop is CASSPTSGWDTQYF. In DNA form, the CDR3 reads TGCGCCAGCAGCCCCACTAGCGGGTGGGATACGCAGTATTTT. Based on the CDR3 plus reference TRBV5-1 and TRBJ2-3, the full variable domain is KAGVTQTPRYLIKTRGQQVTLSCSPISGHRSVSWYQQTPGQGLQFLFEYFSETQRNKGNFPGRFSGRQFSNSRSEMNVSTLELGDSALYLCASSPTSGWDTQYFGPGTRLTVL.

This rearrangement joins TRBV6-1 to TRBJ2-2, with D unclear. CDR1 is MNHNS, CDR2 SASEGT, per germline. Deletions cut 8 bases from V and 1 base from J, with 5 bases between. This CDR3 has 12 residues. The CDR3 nucleotides are TGTGCCAGCTCGCGGAACACCGGGGAGCTGTTTTTT. Translating gives CASSRNTGELFF.

The chain uses TRBV13 and TRBJ2-7, with D possibly TRBD1 on 6 matching bases. Germline V gives CDR1 PRHDT, CDR2 FYEKMQ (reference sequence). The CDR3 length is 12 residues. V dropped 5 bases and J dropped 5 bases, with 10 bases sitting between them. DNA for the CDR3: TGTGCCAGCAGCCCTACAGGGCACGAGCAGTACTTC. Protein sequence: CASSPTGHEQYF.

This chain links TRBV15 with TRBJ2-1, with TRBD2 matching over 9 bases. Trimming cost V 3 bases and J 3 bases; bases outside gene matches: 9. CDR3 size: 17 residues. The germline CDR1 and CDR2 sequences are LNHNV and YYDKDF (reference sequence). The DNA of the CDR3 is TGTGCCACCAGCAGCCCGGCGGGGGGGAGAGGCTACAATGAGCAGTTCTTC. Its protein is CATSSPAGGRGYNEQFF.

This clone was detected a few times. This chain uses TRBV7-9 with TRBJ1-1, with unresolved D. This CDR3 is 12 amino acids long. CDR1 is SEHNR, CDR2 FQNEAQ, per germline (reference sequence). Deletions cut 1 base from V and 7 bases from J, with 7 bases between. The chain's CDR3 is CASSLGPSEAFF. CDR3 nucleotide sequence: TGTGCCAGCAGCTTAGGGCCCAGTGAAGCTTTCTTT. Supplemented by reference TRBV7-9 and TRBJ1-1, the full variable domain reads DTGVSQNPRHKITKRGQNVTFRCDPISEHNRLYWYRQTLGQGPEFLTYFQNEAQLEKSRLLSDRFSAERPKGSFSTLEIQRTEQGDSAMYLCASSLGPSEAFFGQGTRLTVV.

The gene calls are TRBV9 and TRBJ2-3; 8 bases are a match to TRBD2. CDR3 length: 15 residues. The V and J ends lost 0 bases and 3 bases, in that order; junction bases with no gene match: 3. CDR1 is SGDLS, CDR2 YYNGEE, per germline. The CDR3 DNA is TGTGCCAGCAGCGTAGGTAGCGGGAAGACAGATACGCAGTATTTT. This encodes CASSVGSGKTDTQYF.

For the CDR3, the DNA is TGTGCCAGCAGCTTCCCTTTAGGAGCTAACTATGGCTACACCTTC. Translating it yields CASSFPLGANYGYTF. The rearrangement uses TRBV5-4 and TRBJ1-2; D not certain. Looked up from germline, CDR1 is SGHNT and CDR2 is YYREEE (reference sequence). This CDR3 spans 15 amino acids. Trimming removed 2 bases from V and 0 bases from J, with 11 bases in between.

This chain connects TRBV7-2 to TRBJ2-7; 7 nucleotides agree with TRBD2. Germline loops: CDR1 SGHTA, CDR2 FQGNSA. V was pared by 5 bases and J by 2 bases, with 6 bases of the junction left unmatched. This CDR3 has 14 residues. Written as DNA, the CDR3 is TGTGCCAGCAGCCCCCCTAGCGGAACCTACGAGCAGTACTTC. The encoded protein is CASSPPSGTYEQYF.

The chain employs TRBV6-1 and TRBJ1-2; a weak D match, TRBD1 (5 bases). This CDR3 spans 13 amino acids. V lost 3 bases and J 5 bases, leaving 10 bases between the germline ends. Germline values: CDR1 MNHNS, CDR2 SASEGT. The CDR3 here is CASSEGGGYGYTF. The CDR3 coding sequence is TGTGCCAGCAGTGAGGGGGGTGGGTATGGCTACACCTTC.

A note on this clone: The sample carries other DNA sequences with the same CDR3. This chain links TRBV7-3 with TRBJ1-1; 7 bases are shared with TRBD1. Germline V lookup: CDR1 SGHTA, CDR2 FQGTGA. This CDR3 is 13 amino acids long. V shed 2 bases, J shed 7 bases, and the junction held 4 bases outside the gene matches. CDR3 nucleotides: TGTGCCAGCAGCTTAGGTAGGGACAGTGAAGCTTTCTTT. This gives the protein CASSLGRDSEAFF. The whole variable domain, remainder taken from reference TRBV7-3 and TRBJ1-1, is GAGVSQTPSNKVTEKGKYVELRCDPISGHTALYWYRQSLGQGPEFLIYFQGTGAADDSGLPNDRFFAVRPEGSVSTLKIQRTERGDSAVYLCASSLGRDSEAFFGQGTRLTVV.

This clone was counted between two and nine times. The chain is built from TRBV19 and TRBJ2-1; 8 nucleotides match TRBD2. The V and J ends lost 7 bases and 0 bases, in that order; junction bases with no gene match: 11. There are 17 residues in the CDR3. Per the germline V gene, CDR1 is LNHDA and CDR2 is SQIVND (reference sequence). CDR3: CASNDLGSGGSYNEQFF. The CDR3 nucleotides read TGTGCCAGTAATGATTTGGGAAGCGGGGGCTCCTACAATGAGCAGTTCTTC. The complete variable domain, with remaining parts taken from reference TRBV19 and TRBJ2-1, reads DGGITQSPKYLFRKEGQNVTLSCEQNLNHDAMYWYRQDPGQGLRLIYYSQIVNDFQKGDIAEGYSVSREKKESFPLTVTSAQKNPTAFYLCASNDLGSGGSYNEQFFGPGTRLTVL.